The 20 T cell receptor beta chains in this list originate from one sample, sequenced in a study of control samples from healthy donors and cancer patients. Only in-frame clones appear in the TCRdb table, and some are missing; sequencing was by immunoSEQ multiplex PCR. The sample lists over 80,000 clones; roughly four fifths were seen once. Sample: blood. All receptors come from a man between 60 and 75 years old in good health.

This clone came up a few times. The rearrangement joins TRBV3-1 (or the pseudogene TRBV3-2) to TRBJ2-1; D call uncertain. The germline V gene encodes CDR1 LGHDT and CDR2 YNNKEL (reference sequence). The ends were cut back, 0 bases at V and 1 base at J, with 10 bases in the middle. The CDR3 extends over 16 amino acids. CDR3 DNA sequence: TGTGCCAGCAGCCAAGAGGGCTCGCGTTCCTACAATGAGCAGTTCTTC. It codes for CASSQEGSRSYNEQFF.

The chain employs TRBV15 and TRBJ2-2; TRBD1 or TRBD2 may be the D gene (5 bases each). The CDR3 is 14 residues long. Germline V gene sequence: CDR1 LNHNV, CDR2 YYDKDF (reference sequence). With 0 bases removed from V and 6 bases from J, the gap between germline ends came to 8 bases. Written as DNA, the CDR3 is TGTGCCACCAGCAGAGATGGGGGACCCGGGGAGCTGTTTTTT. Translating it yields CATSRDGGPGELFF. Complete variable domain (other parts from reference TRBV15 and TRBJ2-2): DAMVIQNPRYQVTQFGKPVTLSCSQTLNHNVMYWYQQKSSQAPKLLFHYYDKDFNNEADTPDNFQSRRPNTSFCFLDIRSPGLGDTAMYLCATSRDGGPGELFFGEGSRLTVL.

This clone came up once. The chain is built from TRBV5-5 and TRBJ2-1; 7 bases are a match to TRBD1. Trimming cost V 4 bases and J 3 bases; bases outside gene matches: 4. Germline values: CDR1 SGHKS, CDR2 YYEKEE (reference sequence). The CDR3 length is 14 residues. The CDR3 region has the DNA TGTGCCAGCAGCCAAACAGGGGACTACAATGAGCAGTTCTTC. Translation gives CASSQTGDYNEQFF.

The chain is built from TRBV28 and TRBJ2-7; the match to TRBD2 covers 10 bases. The germline V gene encodes CDR1 MDHEN and CDR2 SYDVKM. After removal of 10 bases from V and 3 bases from J, the junction contained 15 bases not matched to a gene. The CDR3 contains 16 residues. The CDR3 DNA sequence: TGTGCCACCTCGGGGAGCGGGAGGGCGGACCTCTACGAGCAGTACTTC. Translation gives CATSGSGRADLYEQYF.

A few counts support this clone. The chain joins TRBV27 to TRBJ2-7; no clear D. The V and J ends lost 8 bases and 2 bases respectively, with 10 bases between them. The V gene's germline CDR1 is MNHEY and CDR2 SMNVEV (reference sequence). The CDR3 covers 12 residues. CDR3 residues: CASGDIPYEQYF. The CDR3 DNA sequence: TGTGCCAGCGGCGACATACCCTACGAGCAGTACTTC.

The chain employs TRBV6-2 or TRBV6-3 and TRBJ2-4, with D hard to call. Per the germline V gene, CDR1 is MNHEY and CDR2 is SVGEGT. CDR3 length: 12 amino acids. V was trimmed by 6 bases and J by 10 bases, leaving 13 bases between them. CDR3 in amino acids: CASSQSGLIQYF. The CDR3 DNA follows: TGTGCCAGCAGCCAGTCCGGGCTAATTCAGTACTTC.

V is TRBV2 and J is TRBJ2-5, with D perhaps matching TRBD1 (6 bases). The germline gives CDR1 SNHLY, CDR2 FYNNEI. The CDR3 has 14 amino acids. V was shortened by 3 bases and J by 2 bases, with 10 bases between the two germline ends. The CDR3 reads CASSDRGYQETQYF. For the CDR3, the DNA is TGTGCCAGCAGTGACAGGGGTTATCAAGAGACCCAGTACTTC.

The rearrangement uses TRBV10-3 and TRBJ2-1; D could derive from TRBD1 or TRBD2 (5 bases each). The CDR3 is made up of 15 amino acids. Trimming pared 0 bases from V and 2 bases from J, leaving 8 bases between. Germline CDR1 ENHRY, CDR2 SYGVKD. The CDR3 nucleotides are TGTGCCATCAGTGAGTCGACGGGACCCTACAATGAGCAGTTCTTC. Translating gives CAISESTGPYNEQFF.

The rearrangement joins TRBV5-1 to TRBJ2-5; D assignment may be TRBD1 or TRBD2 (5 bases each). CDR3 size: 15 residues. Trimming left V 6 bases short and J 4 bases short, with 19 bases between. Germline assignment: CDR1 SGHRS and CDR2 YFSETQ. This chain's CDR3 is CASTPGSRSGETQYF. For the CDR3, the DNA is TGCGCCAGCACCCCAGGGAGTCGGTCAGGAGAGACCCAGTACTTC.

V usage is TRBV12-3 or TRBV12-4 and J usage is TRBJ2-5; 7 bases are a match to TRBD2. V trimming: 8 bases; J trimming: 5 bases; junction bases outside the gene matches: 5. The CDR3 spans 12 residues. CDR3 nucleotides: TGTGCCAGCGGGAGGGCCTTCGAGACCCAGTACTTC. Protein product: CASGRAFETQYF.

The J gene is TRBJ2-7, the V gene TRBV15; D tentatively fits TRBD1 or TRBD2 (6 bases each). CDR1 and CDR2 from the germline V gene are LNHNV and YYDKDF (reference sequence). CDR3 length: 15 residues. Trimming left V 2 bases short and J 2 bases short, with 13 bases between. CDR3 loop: CATSRSRGVAYEQYF. CDR3 sequence (DNA): TGTGCCACCAGCAGATCGAGGGGGGTCGCCTACGAGCAGTACTTC.

The chain is built from TRBV30 and TRBJ2-5; possibly TRBD2 for D (5 bases). This CDR3 is built from 14 residues. V was shortened by 0 bases and J by 2 bases, with 10 bases between the two germline ends. The germline V gene has CDR1 GTSNPN and CDR2 SVGIG (reference sequence). The CDR3 is CAWSVRTLQETQYF. As DNA, the CDR3 is TGTGCCTGGAGTGTGAGGACTTTACAAGAGACCCAGTACTTC.

The chain couples TRBV7-6 to TRBJ2-7; no definite D call. In germline, CDR1 is SGHVS, CDR2 FNYEAQ. The CDR3 is 15 residues long. The ends were cut back, 2 bases at V and 0 bases at J, with 11 bases in the middle. CDR3 nucleotides: TGTGCCAGCAGCTTAACTCAGGACGGCTCCTACGAGCAGTACTTC. Amino acid sequence: CASSLTQDGSYEQYF.

This clone was picked up a small number of times. The J gene is TRBJ1-1, the V gene TRBV2; no clear D. The length of the CDR3 is 16 residues. The germline CDR1 and CDR2 sequences are SNHLY and FYNNEI. With 3 bases removed from V and 4 bases from J, the gap between germline ends came to 18 bases. CDR3 coding DNA: TGTGCCAGCAGTGAGGGTCCCAACCCCGGAGGCACTGAAGCTTTCTTT. This sequence encodes CASSEGPNPGGTEAFF.

The chain joins TRBV6-4 to TRBJ2-2, with 10 bases lining up with TRBD2. The germline V gene encodes CDR1 MRHNA and CDR2 SNTAGT. V was pared by 3 bases and J by 4 bases, with 5 bases of the junction left unmatched. CDR3 length equals 16 residues. CDR3 nucleotide sequence: TGTGCCAGCAGTGAACGAGCGGGAGGGATCACCGGGGAGCTGTTTTTT. Amino acid sequence: CASSERAGGITGELFF.

The chain carries TRBV28 and TRBJ1-4; D possibly corresponds to TRBD1 (6 bases). The germline gives CDR1 MDHEN, CDR2 SYDVKM. The CDR3 covers 16 residues. V was shortened by 2 bases and J by 4 bases, with 14 bases between the two germline ends. CDR3 coding DNA: TGTGCCAGCAGTTTAATCGGGGCAGGGGTTAATGAAAAACTGTTTTTT. Amino acid sequence: CASSLIGAGVNEKLFF. The full variable domain, its missing parts supplied by reference TRBV28 and TRBJ1-4, is DVKVTQSSRYLVKRTGEKVFLECVQDMDHENMFWYRQDPGLGLRLIYFSYDVKMKEKGDIPEGYSVSREKKERFSLILESASTNQTSMYLCASSLIGAGVNEKLFFGSGTQLSVL.

V usage is TRBV6-5 and J usage is TRBJ2-5; D not resolved. The CDR3 contains 13 residues. V was clipped by 7 bases and J by 5 bases, with 14 bases between them. The germline V gene encodes CDR1 MNHEY and CDR2 SVGAGI. The CDR3 DNA sequence: TGTGCCAGCACCTTTCAAGGGTCTGAGACCCAGTACTTC. Translating it yields CASTFQGSETQYF.

The chain has TRBV12-5 and TRBJ1-1; tentative D call: TRBD1 (5 bases). V gave up 3 bases and J gave up 1 base, with 6 bases separating them. From germline, CDR1 is LGHNT and CDR2 FRNRAP. The CDR3 contains 13 residues. CDR3 residues: CASGLGQNTEAFF. CDR3 nucleotide sequence: TGTGCTAGTGGTTTAGGACAGAACACTGAAGCTTTCTTT.

The chain couples TRBV7-9 to TRBJ1-2, with D possibly matching TRBD1 (5 bases). Germline CDR1 and CDR2: SEHNR and FQNEAQ (reference sequence). The CDR3 is 16 amino acids. Trimming shortened V by 3 bases and J by 3 bases, and 17 bases separated the two germline ends. The CDR3, as DNA: TGTGCCAGCAGCTTGTGGGGACGGCCCGGGGACTATGGCTACACCTTC. This codes for CASSLWGRPGDYGYTF.

This clone has more than one count but fewer than ten. The chain uses TRBV19 and TRBJ2-5; D ambiguous. This CDR3 contains 13 residues. Trimming shortened V by 1 base and J by 1 base, and 4 bases separated the two germline ends. The V gene's germline CDR1 is LNHDA and CDR2 SQIVND (reference sequence). The CDR3 sequence: CASSIGVQETQYF. The DNA of the CDR3 is TGTGCCAGTAGTATAGGGGTCCAAGAGACCCAGTACTTC.